Described below is a single T cell receptor beta chain sequence and its context. This CDR3 comprises 14 residues. V was pared by 3 bases and J by 4 bases, with 13 bases between. CDR1 is SGHRS and CDR2 is YFSETQ in the germline V gene. Some clones are missing from TCRdb's copy, which holds only in-frame ones; the method was immunoSEQ multiplex PCR. The sample comprises about 79,000 clones, about 89% of which are singletons, and approximately 15% rests with the top ten. The entry originates in a study of blood T cell repertoires in COVID-19. Sequenced sample: peripheral blood. The sequence was obtained from a man between 65 and 85 years old with active or convalescent COVID-19. V gene TRBV5-1 combines with J gene TRBJ1-2, with D perhaps TRBD1 (5 bases). The CDR3 loop is CASSWGETGYGYTF. The DNA for the CDR3 is TGCGCCAGCAGCTGGGGGGAAACAGGCTATGGCTACACCTTC.